Below, one T cell receptor beta chain is given with its context. No antigen is known for it. The sample comes from a study of cytomegalovirus exposure and HLA in healthy donors. Study-level findings and limits: When analyzed later, a missense DCLRE1C variant was found to be linked to TCR beta V- and J-gene trimming.

V was pared by 4 bases and J by 7 bases, with 7 bases of the junction left unmatched. The CDR3 consists of 16 residues. Germline V gene data show CDR1 as SGHDN and CDR2 as FVKESK. Vbeta (60) and Jbeta (13) primers were used in the PCR. Assay used: immunoSEQ multiplex PCR; TCRdb lists only in-frame clones, some missing. The sample records some 150,000 clones, 82% being singletons. This receptor was identified in a male donor in good health and CMV-seronegative. The specimen sequenced was PBMCs. The J gene is TRBJ2-1, the V gene TRBV14; 13 nucleotides align to TRBD2. CDR3 nucleotide sequence: TGTGCCAGCAGCCCTCGGACTAGCGGGAGTTATAATGAGCAGTTCTTC. This sequence encodes CASSPRTSGSYNEQFF.